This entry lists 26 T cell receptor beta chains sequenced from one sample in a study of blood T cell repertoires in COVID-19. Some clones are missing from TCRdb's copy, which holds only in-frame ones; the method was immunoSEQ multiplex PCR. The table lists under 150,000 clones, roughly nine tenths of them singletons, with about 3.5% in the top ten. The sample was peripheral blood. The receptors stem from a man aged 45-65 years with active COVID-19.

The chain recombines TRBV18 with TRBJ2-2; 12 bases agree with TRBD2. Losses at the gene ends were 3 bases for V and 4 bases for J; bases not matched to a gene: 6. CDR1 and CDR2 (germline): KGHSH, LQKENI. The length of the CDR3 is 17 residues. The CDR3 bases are TGTGCCAGCTCACCCGACGGACTAGCGGGGTCCACCGGGGAGCTGTTTTTT. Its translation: CASSPDGLAGSTGELFF.

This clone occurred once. The CDR3 is CASSTGGSSTDTQYF. CDR3 nucleotides: TGTGCCAGCAGTACGGGGGGGTCGAGCACAGATACGCAGTATTTT. The chain employs TRBV6-6 and TRBJ2-3; TRBD2 matches at 8 bases. Trimming at V came to 5 bases and at J to 0 bases, leaving 4 bases not matched to a gene. The CDR3 length is 15 residues. The germline CDR1 and CDR2 sequences are MNHNY and SVGAGI (reference sequence).

The CDR3 coding sequence is TGTGCCAGCAGTTACCCTAGGACAGGGTGCGTCTATGGCTACACCTTC. This gives the protein CASSYPRTGCVYGYTF. This chain connects TRBV6-7 to TRBJ1-2, with 8 bases matching TRBD1. TRBV6-7 is marked as an open reading frame, function uncertain. Trimming cost V 2 bases and J 4 bases; bases outside gene matches: 9. The CDR3 extends over 16 amino acids.

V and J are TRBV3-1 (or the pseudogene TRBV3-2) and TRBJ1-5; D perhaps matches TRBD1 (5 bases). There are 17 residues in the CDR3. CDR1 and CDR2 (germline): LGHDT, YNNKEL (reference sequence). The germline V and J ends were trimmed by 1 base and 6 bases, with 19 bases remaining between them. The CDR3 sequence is CASSQGGTGSWGQPQHF. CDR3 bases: TGTGCCAGCAGCCAAGGGGGGACCGGGAGCTGGGGTCAGCCCCAGCATTTT.

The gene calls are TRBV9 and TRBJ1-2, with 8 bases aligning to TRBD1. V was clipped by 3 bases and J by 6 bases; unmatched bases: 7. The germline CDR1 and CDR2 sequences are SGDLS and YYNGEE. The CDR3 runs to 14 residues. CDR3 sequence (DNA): TGTGCCAGCAGCGGCCCGGGACAGGTCGATGGCTACACCTTC. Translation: CASSGPGQVDGYTF.

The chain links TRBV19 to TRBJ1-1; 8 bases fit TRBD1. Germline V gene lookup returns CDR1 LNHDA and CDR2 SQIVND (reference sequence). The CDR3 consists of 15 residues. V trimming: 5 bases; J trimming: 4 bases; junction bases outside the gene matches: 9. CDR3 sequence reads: CASSPAGQGATEAFF. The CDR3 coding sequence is TGTGCCAGTAGTCCCGCCGGACAGGGAGCCACTGAAGCTTTCTTT.

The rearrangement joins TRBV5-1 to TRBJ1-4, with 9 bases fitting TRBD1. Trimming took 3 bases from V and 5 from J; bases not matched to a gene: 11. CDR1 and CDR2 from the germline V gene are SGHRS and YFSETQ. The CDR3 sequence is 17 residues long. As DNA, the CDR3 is TGCGCCAGCAGCTCGGGACAGGGAGCGGGGCTGAATGAAAAACTGTTTTTT. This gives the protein CASSSGQGAGLNEKLFF. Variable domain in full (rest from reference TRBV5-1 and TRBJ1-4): KAGVTQTPRYLIKTRGQQVTLSCSPISGHRSVSWYQQTPGQGLQFLFEYFSETQRNKGNFPGRFSGRQFSNSRSEMNVSTLELGDSALYLCASSSGQGAGLNEKLFFGSGTQLSVL.

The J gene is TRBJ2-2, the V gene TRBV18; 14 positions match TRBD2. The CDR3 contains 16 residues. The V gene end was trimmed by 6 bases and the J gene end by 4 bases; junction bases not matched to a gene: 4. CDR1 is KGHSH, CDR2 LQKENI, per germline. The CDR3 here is CASSGLAGGVTGELFF. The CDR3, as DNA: TGTGCCAGCTCTGGACTAGCGGGAGGTGTCACCGGGGAGCTGTTTTTT. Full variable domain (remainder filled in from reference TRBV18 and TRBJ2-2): NAGVMQNPRHLVRRRGQEARLRCSPMKGHSHVYWYRQLPEEGLKFMVYLQKENIIDESGMPKERFSAEFPKEGPSILRIQQVVRGDSAAYFCASSGLAGGVTGELFFGEGSRLTVL.

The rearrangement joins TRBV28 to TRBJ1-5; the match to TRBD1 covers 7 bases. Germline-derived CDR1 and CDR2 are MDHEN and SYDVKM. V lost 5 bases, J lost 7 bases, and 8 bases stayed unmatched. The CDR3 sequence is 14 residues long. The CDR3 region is CASSRRQGGQPQHF. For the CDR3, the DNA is TGTGCCAGCAGTCGCCGACAGGGAGGCCAGCCCCAGCATTTT.

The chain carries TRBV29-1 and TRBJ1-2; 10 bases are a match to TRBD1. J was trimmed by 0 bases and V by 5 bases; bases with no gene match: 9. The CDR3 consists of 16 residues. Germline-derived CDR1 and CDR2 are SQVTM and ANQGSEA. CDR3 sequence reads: CSVPGTGDQSNYGYTF. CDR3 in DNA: TGCAGCGTTCCCGGGACAGGGGACCAGTCTAACTATGGCTACACCTTC.

CDR3 region: CASSLDFTTRTDTGELFF. For the CDR3, the DNA is TGTGCCAGCAGCTTAGATTTTACTACCCGAACCGACACCGGGGAGCTGTTTTTT. This sequence joins TRBV11-3 and TRBJ2-2; no reliable D call. Trimming shortened V by 0 bases and J by 3 bases, and 17 bases separated the two germline ends. Germline V CDR1 and CDR2: SGHNT, YENEEA. The CDR3 consists of 18 residues.

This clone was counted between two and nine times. This chain's CDR3 is CASSPSRTPGDTQYF. For the CDR3, the DNA is TGTGCCAGCTCACCATCGCGGACTCCTGGGGATACGCAGTATTTT. The chain is built from TRBV18 and TRBJ2-3; TRBD2 might be the D (5 bases). The CDR3 runs 15 residues. CDR1 KGHSH and CDR2 LQKENI come from the germline V gene. The V end was cut by 2 bases, the J end by 6 bases, with 15 bases between.

The CDR3 DNA reads as TGTGCCAGCAGCCAAGACAGGACAGGGGGATTCACTGAAGCTTTCTTT. Amino acid sequence: CASSQDRTGGFTEAFF. The rearrangement joins TRBV3-1 (or the pseudogene TRBV3-2) to TRBJ1-1; TRBD1 matches 10 bases. The germline gives CDR1 LGHDT, CDR2 YNNKEL (reference sequence). Unmatched junction bases numbered 5, after V lost 0 bases and J lost 4 bases. This CDR3 is 16 amino acids long.

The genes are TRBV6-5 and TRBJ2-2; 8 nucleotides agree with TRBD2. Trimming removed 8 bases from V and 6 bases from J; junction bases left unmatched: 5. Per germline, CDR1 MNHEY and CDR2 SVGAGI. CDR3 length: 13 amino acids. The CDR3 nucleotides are TGTGCCAGCTGGGGACTAGGAGCCGGGGAGCTGTTTTTT. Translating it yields CASWGLGAGELFF.

The CDR3 bases are TGTGCCTCCCTCCGGGGTCCGAACACCGGGGAGCTGTTTTTT. Protein product: CASLRGPNTGELFF. The genes are TRBV30 and TRBJ2-2; perhaps TRBD2 as D (5 bases). Looked up from germline, CDR1 is GTSNPN and CDR2 is SVGIG (reference sequence). Deletions cut 7 bases from V and 0 bases from J, with 12 bases between. The CDR3 totals 14 residues.

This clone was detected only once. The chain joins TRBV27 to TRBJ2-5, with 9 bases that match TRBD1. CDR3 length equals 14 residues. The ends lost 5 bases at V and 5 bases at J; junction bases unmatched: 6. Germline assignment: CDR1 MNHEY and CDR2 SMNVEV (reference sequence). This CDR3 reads CASSEQGARETQYF. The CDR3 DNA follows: TGTGCCAGCAGTGAACAGGGGGCCCGGGAGACCCAGTACTTC.

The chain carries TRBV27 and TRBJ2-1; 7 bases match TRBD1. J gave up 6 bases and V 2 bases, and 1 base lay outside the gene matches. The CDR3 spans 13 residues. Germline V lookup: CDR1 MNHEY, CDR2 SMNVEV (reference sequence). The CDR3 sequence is CASSLGTVNEQFF. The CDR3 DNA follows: TGTGCCAGCAGTTTAGGGACAGTCAATGAGCAGTTCTTC.

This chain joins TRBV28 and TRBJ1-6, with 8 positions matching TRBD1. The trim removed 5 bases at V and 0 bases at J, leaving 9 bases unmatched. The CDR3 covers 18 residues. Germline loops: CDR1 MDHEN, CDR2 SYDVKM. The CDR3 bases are TGTGCCAGCAGTGGGGGACAGGTCTCGAGCTCCTATAATTCACCCCTCCACTTT. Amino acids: CASSGGQVSSSYNSPLHF.

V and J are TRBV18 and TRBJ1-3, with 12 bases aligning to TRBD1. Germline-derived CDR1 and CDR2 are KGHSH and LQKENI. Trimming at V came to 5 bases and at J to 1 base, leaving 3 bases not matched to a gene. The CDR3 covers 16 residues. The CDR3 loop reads CASSTGQGASGNTIYF. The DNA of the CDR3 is TGTGCCAGCTCAACGGGACAGGGGGCATCTGGAAACACCATATATTTT.

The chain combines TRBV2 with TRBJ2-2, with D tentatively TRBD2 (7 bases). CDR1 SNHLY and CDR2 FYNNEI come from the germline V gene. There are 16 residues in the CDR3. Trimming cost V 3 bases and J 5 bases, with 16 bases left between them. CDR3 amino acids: CASSDQRRGGTGELFF. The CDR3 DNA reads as TGTGCCAGCAGTGACCAGCGGAGGGGGGGTACCGGGGAGCTGTTTTTT.

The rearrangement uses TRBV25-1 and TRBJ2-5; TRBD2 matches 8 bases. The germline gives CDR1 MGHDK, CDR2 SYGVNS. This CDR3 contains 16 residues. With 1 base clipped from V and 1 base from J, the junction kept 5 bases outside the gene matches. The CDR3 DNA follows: TGTGCCAGCAGTGAATCGGGGGGGGCCTCCCAAGAGACCCAGTACTTC. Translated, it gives CASSESGGASQETQYF.

The CDR3, as DNA: TGTGCCAGCAGCTTGGGGGCCCAGGGCACCTACGAGCAGTACTTC. Amino acid sequence: CASSLGAQGTYEQYF. V and J are TRBV5-5 and TRBJ2-7; tentatively, D is TRBD1 (5 bases). Germline lookup yields CDR1 SGHKS and CDR2 YYEKEE (reference sequence). There are 15 residues in the CDR3. V was clipped by 0 bases and J by 2 bases, with 12 bases between them.

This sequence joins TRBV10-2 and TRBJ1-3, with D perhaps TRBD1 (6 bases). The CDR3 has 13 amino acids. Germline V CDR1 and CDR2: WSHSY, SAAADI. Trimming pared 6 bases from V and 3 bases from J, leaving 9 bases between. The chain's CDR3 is CASRQGHGNTIYF. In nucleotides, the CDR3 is TGCGCCAGCAGGCAGGGACATGGAAACACCATATATTTT.

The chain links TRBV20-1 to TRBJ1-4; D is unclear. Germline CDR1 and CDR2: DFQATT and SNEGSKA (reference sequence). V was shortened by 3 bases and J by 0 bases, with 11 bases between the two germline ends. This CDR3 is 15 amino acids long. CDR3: CSASDGETTNEKLFF. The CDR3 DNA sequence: TGCAGTGCTAGTGACGGGGAGACAACTAATGAAAAACTGTTTTTT.

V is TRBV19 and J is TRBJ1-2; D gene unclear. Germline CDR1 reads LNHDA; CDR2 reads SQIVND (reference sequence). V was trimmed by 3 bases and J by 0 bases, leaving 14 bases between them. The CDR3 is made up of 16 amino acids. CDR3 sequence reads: CASSIEGKAANYGYTF. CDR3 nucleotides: TGTGCCAGTAGTATTGAGGGTAAGGCAGCTAACTATGGCTACACCTTC.

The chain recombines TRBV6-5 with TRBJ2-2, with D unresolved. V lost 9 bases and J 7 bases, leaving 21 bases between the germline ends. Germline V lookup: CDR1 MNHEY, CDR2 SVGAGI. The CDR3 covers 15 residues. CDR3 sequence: CASTQRPQAYGELFF. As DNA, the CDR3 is TGTGCCAGTACCCAACGACCCCAGGCTTACGGGGAGCTGTTTTTT.